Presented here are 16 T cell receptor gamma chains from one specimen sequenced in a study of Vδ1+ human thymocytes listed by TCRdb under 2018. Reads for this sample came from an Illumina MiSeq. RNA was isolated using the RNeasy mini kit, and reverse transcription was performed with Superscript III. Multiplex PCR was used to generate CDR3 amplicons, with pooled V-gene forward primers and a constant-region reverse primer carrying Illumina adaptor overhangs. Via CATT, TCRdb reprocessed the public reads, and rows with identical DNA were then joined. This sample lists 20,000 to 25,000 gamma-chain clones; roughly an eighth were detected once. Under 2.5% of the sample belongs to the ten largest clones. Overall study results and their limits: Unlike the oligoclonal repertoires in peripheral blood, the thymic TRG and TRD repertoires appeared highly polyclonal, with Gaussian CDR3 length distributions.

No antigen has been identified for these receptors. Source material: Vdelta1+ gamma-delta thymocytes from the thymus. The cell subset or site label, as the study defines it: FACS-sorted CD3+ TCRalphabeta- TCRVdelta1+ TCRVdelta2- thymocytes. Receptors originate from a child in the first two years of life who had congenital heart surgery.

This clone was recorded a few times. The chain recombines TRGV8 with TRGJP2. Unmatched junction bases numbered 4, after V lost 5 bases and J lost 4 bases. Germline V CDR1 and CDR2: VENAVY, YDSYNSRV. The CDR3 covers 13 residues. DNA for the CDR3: TGTGCCACCTGGGTATATAGTGATTGGATCAAGACGTTT. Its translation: CATWVYSDWIKTF.

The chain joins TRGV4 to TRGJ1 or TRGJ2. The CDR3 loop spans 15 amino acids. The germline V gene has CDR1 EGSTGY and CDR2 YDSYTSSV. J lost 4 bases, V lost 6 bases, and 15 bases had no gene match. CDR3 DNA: TGTGCCACCTGGAATGCCGCATTTTTGTATTATAAGAAACTCTTT. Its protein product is CATWNAAFLYYKKLF.

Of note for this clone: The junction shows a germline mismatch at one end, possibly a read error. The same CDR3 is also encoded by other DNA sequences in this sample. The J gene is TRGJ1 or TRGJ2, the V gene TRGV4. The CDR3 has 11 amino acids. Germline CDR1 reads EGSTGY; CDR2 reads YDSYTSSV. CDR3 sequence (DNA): TGTGCCACCTGGAATGGCCGGAAGAAACTCTTT. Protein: CATWNGRKKLF.

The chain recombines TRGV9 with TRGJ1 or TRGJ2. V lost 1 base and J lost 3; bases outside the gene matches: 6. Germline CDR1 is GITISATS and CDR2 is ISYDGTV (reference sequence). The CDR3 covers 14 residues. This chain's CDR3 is CALWEVLPYYKKLF. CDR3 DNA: TGTGCCTTGTGGGAGGTTCTGCCTTATTATAAGAAACTCTTT.

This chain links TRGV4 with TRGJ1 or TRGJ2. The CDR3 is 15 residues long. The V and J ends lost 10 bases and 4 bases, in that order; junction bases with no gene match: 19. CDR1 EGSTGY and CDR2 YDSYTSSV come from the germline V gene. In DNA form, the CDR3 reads TGTGCCACTTGGAATGGGAGCTTTACCTATTATAAGAAACTCTTT. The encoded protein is CATWNGSFTYYKKLF.

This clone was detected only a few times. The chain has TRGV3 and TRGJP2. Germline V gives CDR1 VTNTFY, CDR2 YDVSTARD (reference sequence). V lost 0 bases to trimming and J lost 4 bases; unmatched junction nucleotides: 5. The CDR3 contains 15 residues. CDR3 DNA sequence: TGTGCCACCTGGGACAGGCTGTATAGTGATTGGATCAAGACGTTT. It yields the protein CATWDRLYSDWIKTF.

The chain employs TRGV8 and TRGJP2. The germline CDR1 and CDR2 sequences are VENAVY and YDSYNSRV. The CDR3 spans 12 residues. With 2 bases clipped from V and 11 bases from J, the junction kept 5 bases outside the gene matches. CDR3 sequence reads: CATWDKGWIKTF. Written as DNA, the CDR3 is TGTGCCACCTGGGATAAGGGATGGATCAAGACGTTT.

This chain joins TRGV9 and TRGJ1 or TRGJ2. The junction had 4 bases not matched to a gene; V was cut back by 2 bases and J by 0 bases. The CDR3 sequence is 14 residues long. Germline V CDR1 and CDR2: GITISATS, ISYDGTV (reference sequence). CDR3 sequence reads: CALWEDKNYYKKLF. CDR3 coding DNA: TGTGCCTTGTGGGAGGACAAGAATTATTATAAGAAACTCTTT.

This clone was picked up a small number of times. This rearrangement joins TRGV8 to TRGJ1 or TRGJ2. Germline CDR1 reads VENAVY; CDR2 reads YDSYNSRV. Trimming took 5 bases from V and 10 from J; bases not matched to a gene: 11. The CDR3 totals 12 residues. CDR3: CATWGMKGKKLF. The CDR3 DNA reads TGTGCCACCTGGGGTATGAAAGGGAAGAAACTCTTT.

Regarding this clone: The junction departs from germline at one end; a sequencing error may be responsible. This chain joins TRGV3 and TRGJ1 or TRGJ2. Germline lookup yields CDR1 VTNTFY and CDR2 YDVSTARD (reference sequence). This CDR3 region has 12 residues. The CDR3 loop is CAAWDPYYKKLF. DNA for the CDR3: TGTGCCGCCTGGGACCCATATTATAAGAAACTCTTT.

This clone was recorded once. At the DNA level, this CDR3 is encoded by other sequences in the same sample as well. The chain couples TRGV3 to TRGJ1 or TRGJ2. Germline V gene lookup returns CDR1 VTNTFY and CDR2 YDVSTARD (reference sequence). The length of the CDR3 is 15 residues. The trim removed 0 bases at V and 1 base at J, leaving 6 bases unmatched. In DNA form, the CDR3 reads TGTGCCACCTGGGACAGGCGTGGTAATTATTATAAGAAACTCTTT. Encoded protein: CATWDRRGNYYKKLF.

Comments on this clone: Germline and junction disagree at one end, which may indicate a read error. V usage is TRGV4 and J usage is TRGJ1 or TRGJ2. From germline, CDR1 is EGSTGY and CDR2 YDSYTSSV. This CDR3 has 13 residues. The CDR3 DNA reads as TGTGCCACCTGGAATGGGGAATCCAGGGAGAAACTCTTT. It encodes CATWNGESREKLF.

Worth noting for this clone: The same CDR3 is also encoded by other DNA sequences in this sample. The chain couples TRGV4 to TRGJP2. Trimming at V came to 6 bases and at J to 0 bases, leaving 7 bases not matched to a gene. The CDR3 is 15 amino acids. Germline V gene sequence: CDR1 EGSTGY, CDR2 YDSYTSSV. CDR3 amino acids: CATWNVDSSDWIKTF. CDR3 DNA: TGTGCCACCTGGAATGTAGATAGTAGTGATTGGATCAAGACGTTT.

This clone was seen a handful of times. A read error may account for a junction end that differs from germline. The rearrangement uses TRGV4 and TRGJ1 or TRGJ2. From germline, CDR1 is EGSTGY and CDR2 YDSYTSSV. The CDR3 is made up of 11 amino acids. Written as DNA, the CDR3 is TGTGCCACCTGGAATGGGCGGGAGAAACTCTTT. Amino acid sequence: CATWNGREKLF.

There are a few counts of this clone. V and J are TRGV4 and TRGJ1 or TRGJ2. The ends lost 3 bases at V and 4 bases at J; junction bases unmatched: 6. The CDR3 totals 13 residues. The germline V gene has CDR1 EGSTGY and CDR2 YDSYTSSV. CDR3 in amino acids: CATWDWRYYKKLF. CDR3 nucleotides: TGTGCCACCTGGGATTGGCGATATTATAAGAAACTCTTT.

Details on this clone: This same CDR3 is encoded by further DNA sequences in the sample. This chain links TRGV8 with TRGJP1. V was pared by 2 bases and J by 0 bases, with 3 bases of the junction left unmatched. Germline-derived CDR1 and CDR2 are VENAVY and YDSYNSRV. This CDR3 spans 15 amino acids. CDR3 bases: TGTGCCACCTGGGATAAGGATACCACTGGTTGGTTCAAGATATTT. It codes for CATWDKDTTGWFKIF.